This entry lists 5 T cell receptor beta chains sequenced from one sample in a study of CD8 T cells in ankylosing spondylitis. MiXCR, applied by TCRdb to the 5' RACE reads, yields one record per CDR3 protein. The sample includes 160,000 or so distinct CDR3 sequences, approximately 10% of them seen just once. Specimen: blood, either unsorted or a sorted T cell fraction (not recorded which). All receptors come from a female donor with ankylosing spondylitis or in good health (not recorded which).

V and J are TRBV5-1 and TRBJ2-7; 7 nucleotides match TRBD2. This CDR3 contains 15 residues. Germline CDR1 reads SGHRS; CDR2 reads YFSETQ. J gave up 6 bases and V 4 bases, and 13 bases lay outside the gene matches. The CDR3 DNA sequence: TGCGCCAGCAGCCCCCGGGCCGGGACTACGGGCGAGCAGTACTTC. Its translation: CASSPRAGTTGEQYF.

V usage is TRBV20-1 and J usage is TRBJ2-7; no reliable D call. Germline V gene data show CDR1 as DFQATT and CDR2 as SNEGSKA (reference sequence). Trimming stripped 5 bases from V and 2 bases from J, with 7 bases between. The CDR3 has 11 residues. CDR3 in amino acids: CSAPNPYEQYF. CDR3 sequence (DNA): TGCAGTGCTCCCAATCCCTACGAGCAGTACTTC.

The chain is built from TRBV4-3 and TRBJ2-1; D is perhaps TRBD1 or TRBD2 (5 bases each). CDR3 size: 15 residues. The V end was cut by 3 bases, the J end by 7 bases, with 16 bases between. Germline V gene lookup returns CDR1 LGHNA and CDR2 YSLEER. The CDR3 spells CASSQGIGTGNEQFF. Written as DNA, the CDR3 is TGCGCCAGCAGCCAGGGGATAGGGACGGGGAATGAGCAGTTCTTC.

This clonotype was picked up a small number of times. The J gene is TRBJ2-2, the V gene TRBV11-2; 8 nucleotides agree with TRBD1. The CDR3 runs to 16 residues. Germline assignment: CDR1 SGHAT and CDR2 FQNNGV. V lost 2 bases, J lost 6 bases, and 8 bases stayed unmatched. The CDR3 DNA reads TGTGCCAGCAGCTTAAGAACAGGGGGTTTTCCCGGGGAGCTGTTTTTT. It is translated as CASSLRTGGFPGELFF. Supplemented by reference TRBV11-2 and TRBJ2-2, the full variable domain reads EAGVAQSPRYKIIEKRQSVAFWCNPISGHATLYWYQQILGQGPKLLIQFQNNGVVDDSQLPKDRFSAERLKGVDSTLKIQPAKLEDSAVYLCASSLRTGGFPGELFFGEGSRLTVL.

This clonotype has a handful of counts. The chain joins TRBV7-9 to TRBJ2-5; TRBD2 might be the D (7 bases). Germline CDR1 reads SEHNR; CDR2 reads FQNEAQ (reference sequence). CDR3 length equals 16 residues. Trimming stripped 5 bases from V and 5 bases from J, with 21 bases between. CDR3 bases: TGTGCCAGCAGCCCCGCGCTAGCGGAGGGGGAGGAGACCCAGTACTTC. Its protein product is CASSPALAEGEETQYF.